Sequencing of this T cell receptor (beta chain) was carried out in a study of blood T cell repertoires in COVID-19. Sequencing was performed with immunoSEQ multiplex PCR; in TCRdb, only in-frame clones are kept and a portion is missing. This table holds over 200,000 clones, roughly nine tenths found once. Germline V gene lookup returns CDR1 MNHEY and CDR2 SVGAGI. The CDR3 is 15 amino acids. The germline V and J ends were trimmed by 4 bases and 3 bases, with 10 bases remaining between them. This receptor was obtained from a man aged 35 to 55 with acute or convalescent COVID-19. This chain links TRBV6-5 with TRBJ1-6; D call uncertain. The sample comprised peripheral blood. CDR3 sequence reads: CASSSGVNYNSPLHF. In nucleotides, the CDR3 is TGTGCCAGCAGTTCCGGGGTCAACTATAATTCACCCCTCCACTTT.